There are many counts of the clone carrying this T cell receptor beta chain. Its target is not known. The record originates from a study of T cells in Graves' hyperthyroidism and ophthalmopathy. Study details: At the time of initial diagnosis and before any treatment, peripheral blood was collected. Study results and caveats: Most thyroid clonotypes that were expanded above 0.001 also turned up in blood.

The CDR3 runs to 12 residues. Germline CDR1 and CDR2: MNHNY and SVGAGI (reference sequence). V lost 6 bases to trimming and J lost 6 bases, with 11 bases between them. The investigators amplified TCR beta CDR3 regions from RNA transcripts. The study used the HTBI primer set for a first-round RT-PCR of the TCR CDR3. TCRdb recomputed calls from the multiplex PCR reads with MiXCR, one row per CDR3 protein. The data contain about 99,000 distinct CDR3 sequences, roughly 44% of them seen just once; the ten biggest clones take up roughly 24%. Calling Graves' hyperthyroidism stable meant ophthalmopathy did not progress within 18 months. Criteria for exclusion of patients were uncontrolled infection, other autoimmune disease, pregnancy or lactation.

This receptor was identified in a man aged 40-55 years with Graves' hyperthyroidism. Sequences were obtained from blood. The gene calls are TRBV6-6 and TRBJ1-2; TRBD1 might be the D (6 bases). The CDR3 protein is CASSLQGDGYTF. CDR3 bases: TGTGCCAGCAGCTTACAGGGAGATGGCTACACCTTC.